This T cell receptor beta chain was sequenced during a study of blood T cell repertoires in COVID-19 (TCRdb year 2020). Regarding the research as a whole: Samples from collaborators originated in the United States, Italy and Spain and spanned both the acute and convalescent phases of COVID-19. The material from the prospective study consisted of cDNA or gDNA derived from T cells, B-cell-depleted T cells, or PBMCs. Subjects who had been exposed to COVID-19, were actively infected with it, or had recovered from it provided the deeply sampled blood TCRbeta repertoires that made up the dataset. The repertoires were released in a freely available public database meant as a resource for research on the immune response to SARS-CoV-2. The samples were drawn from two sources: the first 160 participants of the ongoing ImmuneRACE study, and 950 to 1,500 subjects contributed by 6 global collaborators. The sample metadata nearly always contained a de-identified subject ID, COVID-19 status, age in years and sex. Where available, HLA class I and class II types were taken from metadata supplied by the sample provider and were not determined by assay-based typing.

The collaborating institutions used their own protocols to collect whole blood in K2EDTA tubes. Collaborator samples were shipped for TCRbeta analysis as frozen whole blood, isolated PBMCs, or DNA extracted from either sample type. Results and caveats for the whole study, not just this receptor: The quantity of clinical and demographic metadata differed by source and by participant and was supplied without curation.

For this clone: The specificity of this receptor is unknown. Per-base quality was not reported, and no clone a single base away is much larger than it.

The CDR3 contains 13 residues, cysteine and phenylalanine counted. Here the CDR3 DNA is all that survives: 39 bases in frame from base 1. CDR1 and CDR2 (GTSNPN, SVGIG) derive from the germline V gene (reference sequence). V and J lose 3 bases and 5 bases, and a span of 13 bases separates them. The immunoSEQ Assay, a bias-controlled multiplex PCR, was used to amplify TCRbeta CDR3 regions from genomic DNA. The original methods were these. The number of nucleated cells in each sample was estimated by amplification of reference gene primers within the assay. To quantify the absolute abundance of each unique TCRbeta CDR3 rearrangement, sequence reads were collapsed and filtered. Productive Simpson clonality was computed per sample as the square root of Simpson's diversity index over productive rearrangements. TCRdb provides this immuneACCESS table in a form limited to in-frame rearrangements. Some clones are lacking; in checked studies, under half of them reflect an unresolved V gene, and why the rest are absent is not known. The V and J calls and clone size are taken from that table; D and trimming were inferred from the DNA. The sample table holds around 310,000 clones, of which approximately 87% were seen once. The ten largest make up roughly 4% of the sample.

Recombination connected TRBV30 to TRBJ1-1; the D gene is perhaps TRBD1, on 5 matching bases. The clonotype comes from a woman aged 45-59 years with active or convalescent COVID-19. Sequencing used peripheral blood. The nucleotide sequence is TGTGCCTGGAGCACTCGGGGGGGAACTGAAGCTTTCTTT. Its amino acids are CAWSTRGGTEAFF. Here the CDR3 is joined to the reference TRBV30 and TRBJ1-1 genes, and the full variable domain is: SQTIHQWPATLVQPVGSPLSLECTVEGTSNPNLYWYRQAAGRGLQLLFYSVGIGQISSEVPQNLSASRPQDRQFILSSKKLLLSDSGFYLCAWSTRGGTEAFFGQGTRLTVV.